These T cell receptor beta chains were read from a single sample in a study of T-cell reconstitution after alpha-beta-depleted transplantation in children. TCRdb itself ran the PCR reads through MiXCR, one entry per CDR3 protein. The table shows about 500,000 distinct CDR3 sequences, with roughly 11% occurring only once. Source: PBMCs, mostly from graft donor cells, taken 180 days after TCRalphabeta/CD19-depleted stem cell transplant. Receptor source: a female patient aged 2-15 years who had a stem cell transplant for aplastic anemia, so the T cells may come from the graft donor. The CDR3 runs from the conserved cysteine through the conserved F or W. Each record gives: V gene, D gene, clone size, CDR3 protein. D genes are given only for firm matches. Where a row states a size, it is once, few, many or the class of an expanded clone; other rows omit it.

v_gene: TRBV20-1
d_gene: .
abundance: few
CDR3aa: CSAGWGNQPQHF

v_gene: TRBV12-3/TRBV12-4
d_gene: .
abundance: .
CDR3aa: CASQVLGTGSYNEQFF

v_gene: TRBV18
d_gene: TRBD1
abundance: few
CDR3aa: CASSSRDSGYEQYF

v_gene: TRBV7-3
d_gene: .
abundance: .
CDR3aa: CASSLRGPGNTEAFF

v_gene: TRBV6-1
d_gene: .
abundance: few
CDR3aa: CASSGVGGTGELFF

v_gene: TRBV12-3/TRBV12-4
d_gene: .
abundance: many
CDR3aa: CASSQALGGPKSNNEQFF

v_gene: TRBV9
d_gene: .
abundance: .
CDR3aa: CASSVESKYNSPLHF

v_gene: TRBV28
d_gene: TRBD1
abundance: .
CDR3aa: CASSQAGTGTIYTF

v_gene: TRBV11-3
d_gene: .
abundance: .
CDR3aa: CASSLVQGTLEAFF

v_gene: TRBV27
d_gene: .
abundance: many
CDR3aa: CASSFIGPSYNEQFF

v_gene: TRBV6-2/TRBV6-3
d_gene: .
abundance: once
CDR3aa: CASSPSDRYSYGYTF

v_gene: TRBV9
d_gene: .
abundance: .
CDR3aa: CASSVGQLNTGELFF

v_gene: TRBV29-1
d_gene: TRBD1
abundance: few
CDR3aa: CSVLLGQGHGNTIYF

v_gene: TRBV10-3
d_gene: .
abundance: many
CDR3aa: CAISVDNEQFF

v_gene: TRBV7-2
d_gene: .
abundance: few
CDR3aa: CASSRAEFTEAFF

v_gene: TRBV29-1
d_gene: TRBD1
abundance: few
CDR3aa: CSVEGTGDEKLFF

v_gene: TRBV25-1
d_gene: .
abundance: .
CDR3aa: CASSEGAGQETQYF

v_gene: TRBV29-1
d_gene: .
abundance: few
CDR3aa: CSVWGETYEQYF

v_gene: TRBV10-3
d_gene: .
abundance: many
CDR3aa: CAMSSSTDTQYF

v_gene: TRBV5-1
d_gene: .
abundance: .
CDR3aa: CASGPRRGNTEAFF

v_gene: TRBV14
d_gene: .
abundance: few
CDR3aa: CASSQSGAGSDTQYF

v_gene: TRBV5-1
d_gene: TRBD1
abundance: .
CDR3aa: CASRGQDTDTQYF

v_gene: TRBV11-1
d_gene: TRBD1
abundance: few
CDR3aa: CASSPRTGTGGLSNYGYTF

v_gene: TRBV12-3/TRBV12-4
d_gene: .
abundance: few
CDR3aa: CASSPGGGRSTDTQYF